This T cell receptor beta chain comes out of a study of blood T cell repertoires in COVID-19 (dated by TCRdb to about 2020). At the level of the whole study: Samples covering the acute and convalescent phases of COVID-19 were provided by collaborators in the United States, Italy and Spain. Where HLA class I and class II types were available, the types were taken from metadata supplied by the sample provider, not from assay-based typing. Samples were obtained from the ongoing ImmuneRACE study (first 160 participants) and from 1,254 subjects provided by 6 global collaborators. Deeply sampled blood TCRbeta repertoires from subjects exposed to, actively infected with, or recovered from COVID-19 were included in the dataset. A de-identified subject ID, COVID-19 status, age in years and sex were almost always included in the sample metadata. A freely available public database, intended as a resource for researchers studying the immune response to SARS-CoV-2, is where the repertoires were released. The prospective study material was composed of cDNA or gDNA derived from T cells, B-cell-depleted T cells, or PBMCs.

TCRbeta CDR3 regions were amplified from genomic DNA using the immunoSEQ Assay, a bias-controlled multiplex PCR. The original pipeline was this. The number of nucleated cells in each sample was estimated from the amplification of reference gene primers within the assay. To quantify the absolute abundance of each unique TCRbeta CDR3 rearrangement, sequence reads were collapsed and filtered. For each sample, productive Simpson clonality was calculated by taking the square root of Simpson's diversity index across productive rearrangements. TCRdb holds this immuneACCESS table with in-frame rearrangements only. Some clones are missing; in checked studies, unresolved V genes explain under half, and the rest has no known cause. The V and J calls and clone size come from that table; D and trimming were worked out from the DNA. For this sample there are approximately 390,000 clones; 80% to 90% appear just once. The ten top clones hold approximately 9.3% of the sample.

In the case of this clone: The specificity of this receptor is unknown. No much larger clone is present one base from it, and per-base qualities are unavailable.

Broad study findings and their caveats: The amount of clinical and demographic metadata varied by source and participant and was provided uncurated.

Participants in the prospective study were enrolled through a virtual design, were aged roughly 18 to 100 years, and lived in roughly 24 United States geographic areas. In the prospective study, participants were assigned to cohorts based on the clinical history participants reported in a screening survey and a study questionnaire. ImmuneRACE Cohort 3 recovered participants were defined by two consecutive negative NP/OP PCR tests, healthcare professional clearance, or symptom resolution. In the prospective study, mobile phlebotomists collected whole blood, serum and a nasopharyngeal or oropharyngeal swab from each participant. Prospective study participants could optionally give additional blood draws and questionnaires over an approximately two-month period. Before DNA extraction, blood samples from the prospective study were shipped at room temperature or frozen. The sequenced sample was PBMCs or T cells enriched from blood (not recorded which). This sequence originates from a woman aged 45-65 years who had recovered from COVID-19.

The DNA is TGTGCCAGCAGCCAATTTATAGGATACACGGGACAGGGAAACACTGAAGCTTTCTTT. Its translation reads: CASSQFIGYTGQGNTEAFF. The sequence links TRBV3-1 (or the pseudogene TRBV3-2) to TRBJ1-1; 9 bases in the middle match TRBD1. The germline V end is reduced by 2 bases and the J end by 2 bases; junction bases left unmatched: 15. Including the terminal cysteine and phenylalanine, the CDR3 comprises 19 residues. Of the read, only the CDR3 DNA is kept; its 57 bases are in frame from base 1. CDR1 and CDR2, per the germline V gene (reference sequence), are LGHDT and YNNKEL.